A selection of T cell receptor beta chains follows, all from one sample in a study of blood T cell repertoires in COVID-19. Produced via immunoSEQ multiplex PCR; TCRdb's table is partial and in-frame only. The data contain 15,000 or so clones, 92% of them singletons. Sequenced material: peripheral blood. Every receptor here comes from a human donor with active COVID-19. The donor label of this sample is uncertain. Both conserved end residues are part of each CDR3. Fields, in order: CDR3 DNA, CDR3 protein, D gene, V gene, J gene, clone size. D genes are given only for firm matches. Size is omitted from some rows. Given values are once, few, many or a class for expanded clones.

TGTGCCAGCAGCTTTCGTGGGAGGGGGGTGTTTGATGAGCAGTTCTTC,CASSFRGRGVFDEQFF,NA,TRBV5-4,TRBJ2-1,NA
TGCGCCAGCATATCCGACACGAACACCGGGGAGCTGTTTTTT,CASISDTNTGELFF,NA,TRBV5-1,TRBJ2-2,NA
TGTGCCTGGAGACCTAGACTAGCGGGAGGAAAGCATGAGCAGTTCTTC,CAWRPRLAGGKHEQFF,TRBD2,TRBV30,TRBJ2-1,NA
TGTGCCAGTAGATCAAATCCCGGGACAGGAAATTCACCCCTCCACTTT,CASRSNPGTGNSPLHF,TRBD1,TRBV19,TRBJ1-6,NA
TGCGCCAGCAGCTTGGTTCAGGGTCTAGGCTACACCTTC,CASSLVQGLGYTF,NA,TRBV5-1,TRBJ1-2,once
TGTGCCAGCAGCGGCGAGAGTAGCGGAAAATACAATGAGCAGTTCTTC,CASSGESSGKYNEQFF,NA,TRBV5-5,TRBJ2-1,NA
TGTGCCAGCAGCTTAGGCCGGACAGGGCGAAACACTGAAGCTTTCTTT,CASSLGRTGRNTEAFF,TRBD1,TRBV11-1,TRBJ1-1,NA
TGCGCCAGCAGCCAAGATTTCGGGAGGACTGAAGCTTTCTTT,CASSQDFGRTEAFF,NA,TRBV4-3,TRBJ1-1,NA
TGTGCCAGCAGCACCTCGACAGGGGGGTTCACTGAAGCTTTCTTT,CASSTSTGGFTEAFF,TRBD1,TRBV3-1/TRBV3-2,TRBJ1-1,NA
TGTGCCAGCTCACCACTTCAGGGGGACACTGAAGCTTTCTTT,CASSPLQGDTEAFF,TRBD1,TRBV18,TRBJ1-1,NA
TGTGCCAGCTCCCCCCGTGGCGGGAGGGCCTCCTACAATGAGCAGTTCTTC,CASSPRGGRASYNEQFF,TRBD2,TRBV18,TRBJ2-1,NA
TGTGCCAGCAGCTTTACGGCGGGACTAGCGGGAGATGTGTACTTC,CASSFTAGLAGDVYF,TRBD2,TRBV11-2,TRBJ2-7,NA
TGTGCCAGCAGCCCAGGACTAGCGGGAGGTCAAGAGACCCAGTACTTC,CASSPGLAGGQETQYF,TRBD2,TRBV7-2,TRBJ2-5,NA
TGTGCCAGCTCAAACCGACAGGGGGGAATGAACACTGAAGCTTTCTTT,CASSNRQGGMNTEAFF,TRBD1,TRBV18,TRBJ1-1,NA
TGTGCCAGCAGCTTAGCCTCCAGGCCCAGCTCCTACGAGCAGTACTTC,CASSLASRPSSYEQYF,NA,TRBV7-2,TRBJ2-7,NA
TGTGCCAGCTCTTTTGAGACCGGGACAGGGGGCTCTGGGGCCAACGTCCTGACTTTC,CASSFETGTGGSGANVLTF,TRBD1,TRBV28,TRBJ2-6,NA
TGCGCCAGCAGTGATGAGCCCGGGGAGCTGTTTTTT,CASSDEPGELFF,NA,TRBV10-1,TRBJ2-2,NA
TGTGCCACCTCCCCCCAGGGAACGGTCACCGGGGAGCTGTTTTTT,CATSPQGTVTGELFF,NA,TRBV2,TRBJ2-2,NA
TGTGCCAGCGGCGGAGACTCCTACGAGCAGTACTTC,CASGGDSYEQYF,NA,TRBV2,TRBJ2-7,once
TGTGCCGCAGGGGGTTCCATCGAGCAGTACTTC,CAAGGSIEQYF,TRBD1,TRBV6-5,TRBJ2-7,NA
TGTGCCAGCAGCCCGAGACCGAGAGGAGAGACCCAGTACTTC,CASSPRPRGETQYF,NA,TRBV7-2,TRBJ2-5,NA
TGTGCCAGCAGCCAAGACCTCGACAGACGAGAGACCCAGTACTTC,CASSQDLDRRETQYF,NA,TRBV3-1/TRBV3-2,TRBJ2-5,NA
TGTGCCAGTAGTATTAAAGGGGGCAATCAGCCCCAGCATTTT,CASSIKGGNQPQHF,NA,TRBV19,TRBJ1-5,NA
TGTGCCAGCAGCTTACTGGGGCCGAATCAGCCCCAGCATTTT,CASSLLGPNQPQHF,NA,TRBV6-5,TRBJ1-5,NA
TGTGCCAGCAGCTTATCATTAAGACAGGTGGTAGCTTTCTTT,CASSLSLRQVVAFF,NA,TRBV7-9,TRBJ1-1,NA
TGCGCCAGCAGCCCCAATGAGCGTGCGGGGGGCCCCGGGGAGCTGTTTTTT,CASSPNERAGGPGELFF,TRBD2,TRBV4-3,TRBJ2-2,NA
TGTGCCAGCAGCGGGACAGGGGGCCGAGAGCAGTACTTC,CASSGTGGREQYF,TRBD1,TRBV6-1,TRBJ2-7,NA
TGTGCCAGCAGAAGACAGGAACCAGATACGCAGTATTTT,CASRRQEPDTQYF,NA,TRBV6-5,TRBJ2-3,NA
TGTGCCAGCAGCTCCTCCCTAGGGGGAAACATTCAGTACTTC,CASSSSLGGNIQYF,NA,TRBV11-2,TRBJ2-4,NA
TGTGCCAGCAGCTTAGGTATGGGCGGGAGGACAGCCAAAAACATTCAGTACTTC,CASSLGMGGRTAKNIQYF,TRBD2,TRBV11-2,TRBJ2-4,NA
TGTGCCAGCAGTTCCGTGGGTAGCATCGATGAGCAGTTCTTC,CASSSVGSIDEQFF,NA,TRBV6-6,TRBJ2-1,NA
TGTGCCAGCAGCTTTGCCAGGGAACTATCAGGAAACACCATATATTTT,CASSFARELSGNTIYF,NA,TRBV7-2,TRBJ1-3,NA
TGTGCCAGCAGTGGGCAGCCCTCCTACGAGCAGTACTTC,CASSGQPSYEQYF,NA,TRBV27,TRBJ2-7,NA
TGTGCCAGCAGCCTAAGGGACAGCAGTGAGCAGTTCTTC,CASSLRDSSEQFF,TRBD1,TRBV5-5,TRBJ2-1,NA
TGTGCCAGCAGCTTCTACGGGAACACTGAAGCTTTCTTT,CASSFYGNTEAFF,NA,TRBV7-9,TRBJ1-1,NA
TGTGCCAGCAGCTCTCGGGACAGGAGAGAGACCCAGTACTTC,CASSSRDRRETQYF,TRBD1,TRBV11-3,TRBJ2-5,NA
TGTGCCAGCAGCCAGGGCAGGGGGAACAGCGCTGAAGCTTTCTTT,CASSQGRGNSAEAFF,TRBD1,TRBV3-1/TRBV3-2,TRBJ1-1,NA
TGTGCCAGCAGCTTACAGACCTTCTCCAATGAGCAGTTCTTC,CASSLQTFSNEQFF,NA,TRBV9,TRBJ2-1,NA
TGTGCCAGCTCACCAGGCACGGAGCTGAAGACCCAGTACTTC,CASSPGTELKTQYF,NA,TRBV18,TRBJ2-5,NA
TGTGCCAGCAGCTTAAATCGGGGCTACGAGCAGTACTTC,CASSLNRGYEQYF,NA,TRBV7-2,TRBJ2-7,NA
TGTGCCAGCAGCTTAGTTGGGAGCTCCTACGAGCAGTACTTC,CASSLVGSSYEQYF,NA,TRBV7-6,TRBJ2-7,once
TGCGCCAGCAGTCCTAAGGTCAGCGGGGGTACAGATACGCAGTATTTT,CASSPKVSGGTDTQYF,TRBD2,TRBV5-1,TRBJ2-3,NA
TGTGCCAGCAGCTTAGAGGGACAGGGAGGTATTGGCTACACCTTC,CASSLEGQGGIGYTF,TRBD1,TRBV7-6,TRBJ1-2,NA
TGTGCCAGCAGCTTAGATTACAGCTCACTTGGAAACACCATATATTTT,CASSLDYSSLGNTIYF,NA,TRBV7-2,TRBJ1-3,NA
TGTGCCAGCAGCCAGCGGCAGGGGATCTATGGCTACACCTTC,CASSQRQGIYGYTF,NA,TRBV3-1/TRBV3-2,TRBJ1-2,NA
TGTGCCAGCAGCTTACGGGGGACAGGGAGTCAATTCGAGCAGTACTTC,CASSLRGTGSQFEQYF,TRBD1,TRBV7-2,TRBJ2-7,NA
TGTGCCAGCAGTGATGGGGACAGGTCTGATACGCAGTATTTT,CASSDGDRSDTQYF,TRBD1,TRBV6-1,TRBJ2-3,NA
TGTGCCACCAGCAGTCCTAGGTCGGGTAGCAATCAGCCCCAGCATTTT,CATSSPRSGSNQPQHF,NA,TRBV15,TRBJ1-5,few
TGTGCCAGCAGCGCTAGCGGGGGACTCTACGAGCAGTACTTC,CASSASGGLYEQYF,TRBD2,TRBV7-2,TRBJ2-7,NA
TGTGCCAGCAGCCCCTCCAGGGGGCGTTATGGCTACACCTTC,CASSPSRGRYGYTF,TRBD1,TRBV28,TRBJ1-2,NA
TGCAGCGTTCGACCCACAGGGGGCCTAAACACTGAAGCTTTCTTT,CSVRPTGGLNTEAFF,TRBD1,TRBV29-1,TRBJ1-1,NA
TGTGCCAGCTCAATAGTCGACAGTTCTGAGCAGTTCTTC,CASSIVDSSEQFF,NA,TRBV18,TRBJ2-1,NA
TGCGCCAGCAGCTTGCTTCGGGGCGGAGGGGAGCAGTTCTTC,CASSLLRGGGEQFF,NA,TRBV5-1,TRBJ2-1,NA
TGTGCCAGCTACCCGGGAGGAGGGGGAGCTGCGGGTCGGAATGAGCAGTTCTTC,CASYPGGGGAAGRNEQFF,NA,TRBV18,TRBJ2-1,NA
TGTGCCAGCTTCCGGGACAGGGATGGGGAGCAGTACTTC,CASFRDRDGEQYF,TRBD1,TRBV18,TRBJ2-7,NA
TGTGCCAGCAGCCAAAGTAGACAGTCCCTCACCGGGGAGCTGTTTTTT,CASSQSRQSLTGELFF,NA,TRBV14,TRBJ2-2,NA
TGTGCCAGCACTCCGGACAGGGGAAGCTCACCCCTCCACTTT,CASTPDRGSSPLHF,TRBD1,TRBV2,TRBJ1-6,NA
TGTGCCAGCAGTGACGCGGACTATGAAAAACTGTTTTTT,CASSDADYEKLFF,NA,TRBV2,TRBJ1-4,NA
TGCGCCAGCAGCCAAGATGGACTGTCTGGAAACACCATATATTTT,CASSQDGLSGNTIYF,NA,TRBV4-1,TRBJ1-3,NA